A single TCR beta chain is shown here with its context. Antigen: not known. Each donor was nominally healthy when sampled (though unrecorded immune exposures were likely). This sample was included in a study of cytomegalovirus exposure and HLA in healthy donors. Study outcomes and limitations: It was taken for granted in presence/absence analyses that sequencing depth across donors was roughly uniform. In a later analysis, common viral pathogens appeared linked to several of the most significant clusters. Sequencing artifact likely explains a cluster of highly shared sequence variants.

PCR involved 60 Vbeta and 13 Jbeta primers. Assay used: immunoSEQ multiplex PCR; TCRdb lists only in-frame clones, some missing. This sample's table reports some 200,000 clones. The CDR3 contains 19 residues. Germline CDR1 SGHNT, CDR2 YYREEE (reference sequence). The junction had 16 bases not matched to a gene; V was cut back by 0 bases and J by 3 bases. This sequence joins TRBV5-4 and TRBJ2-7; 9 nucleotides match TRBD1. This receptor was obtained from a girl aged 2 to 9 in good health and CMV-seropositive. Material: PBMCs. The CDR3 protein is CASSLAGTGSSVPYYEQYF. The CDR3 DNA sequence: TGTGCCAGCAGCTTGGCGGGGACAGGGTCTAGTGTACCATACTACGAGCAGTACTTC.